The clone carrying this T cell receptor beta chain was observed many times. The data were taken from a study of T-cell reconstitution after alpha-beta-depleted transplantation in children. Unique molecular identifiers were incorporated when the TCRbeta library was constructed. Using its own MiXCR run on the PCR reads, TCRdb lists one record per CDR3 protein. Of about 490,000 distinct CDR3 sequences in the sample, 10% to 13% were seen once. This CDR3 is built from 14 residues. The V end was cut by 3 bases, the J end by 1 base, with 9 bases between. CDR1 is SGHAT, CDR2 FQNNGV, per germline. This clonotype originated in a child aged 2 to 10 with inherited bone marrow failure, due to receive a stem cell transplant. Sequenced material: PBMCs, taken before TCRalphabeta/CD19-depleted stem cell transplant. This rearrangement joins TRBV11-2 to TRBJ2-5; D is uncertain. The CDR3 DNA follows: TGTGCCAGCAGCTTCATTTACAGCCAAGAGACCCAGTACTTC. Protein: CASSFIYSQETQYF.